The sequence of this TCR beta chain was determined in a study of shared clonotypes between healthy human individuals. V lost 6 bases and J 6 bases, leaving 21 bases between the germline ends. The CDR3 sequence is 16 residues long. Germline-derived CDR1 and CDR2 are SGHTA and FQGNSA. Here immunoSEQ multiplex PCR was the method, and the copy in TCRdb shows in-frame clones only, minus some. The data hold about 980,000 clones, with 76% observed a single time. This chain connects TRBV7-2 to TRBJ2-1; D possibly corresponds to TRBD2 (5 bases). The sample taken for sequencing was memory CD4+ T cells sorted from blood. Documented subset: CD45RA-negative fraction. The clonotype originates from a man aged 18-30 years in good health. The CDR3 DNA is TGTGCCAGCAGTTCCGGGGTCTCCGGGCCCCTCAATGAGCAGTTCTTC. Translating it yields CASSSGVSGPLNEQFF.